The source of this TCR beta chain is a study of T-cell reconstitution after alpha-beta-depleted transplantation in children. It was with unique molecular identifiers that the TCRbeta library was prepared. TCRdb redid the calling of the PCR reads with MiXCR, one entry per CDR3 protein. The table shows 420,000 or so distinct CDR3 sequences, with about 11% occurring only once. This CDR3 comprises 15 residues. The V gene lost 5 bases and the J gene lost 0 bases, with 12 bases spanning the gap. The V gene's germline CDR1 is SGHRS and CDR2 YFSETQ. This clonotype was seen a few times. Material: PBMCs from the stem cell graft donor, obtained from the stem cell graft. The chain links TRBV5-1 to TRBJ2-1; D could derive from TRBD1 or TRBD2 (6 bases each). This receptor was identified in a human donor who donated a stem cell graft to a child with acute myeloid leukemia. The CDR3 loop reads CASSWGASSYNEQFF. The CDR3 region has the DNA TGCGCCAGCAGTTGGGGGGCAAGCTCCTACAATGAGCAGTTCTTC.